This T cell receptor beta chain is from a study of cytomegalovirus exposure and HLA in healthy donors. Study results and limitations: A later analysis reportedly identified an Asian-associated ancestry cluster as carrying fewer N-insertions than the roughly 670-donor mean. For most subjects, TCR beta sequences were reported to predict HLA-A and HLA-B alleles with accuracy.

The PCR had 60 Vbeta and 13 Jbeta primers. The table came from immunoSEQ multiplex PCR; TCRdb's copy has only in-frame clones and leaves some out. The table records about 78,000 clones, 80% of them present only once. In regard to this clone: Antigen specificity is unknown.

Germline values: CDR1 SNHLY, CDR2 FYNNEI. The CDR3 is made up of 13 amino acids. The V gene lost 6 bases and the J gene lost 8 bases, with 14 bases spanning the gap. This TCR was sampled from a man in his forties or fifties in good health and CMV-seropositive. Sequenced material: PBMCs. The chain couples TRBV2 to TRBJ1-5, with D uncertain. The CDR3 region is CASRREAQEPQHF. CDR3 nucleotides: TGTGCCAGCAGGAGGGAAGCCCAGGAGCCCCAGCATTTT.